This T cell receptor beta chain appears in the sequencing data of a study of control samples from healthy donors and cancer patients. This clone was counted a few times. The repertoire was sequenced with immunoSEQ multiplex PCR; TCRdb's copy has only in-frame clones and lacks some. The table shows approximately 150,000 clones, with 85% to 95% occurring only once. The CDR3 is made up of 13 amino acids. Germline CDR1 reads MNHEY; CDR2 reads SVGAGI. Germline trimming cut 7 bases from V and 7 bases from J; bases unmatched to any gene: 4. Sequences were obtained from blood. The genes are TRBV6-5 and TRBJ2-2; 9 bases are shared with TRBD1. This TCR came from a woman between 18 and 29 years old in good health. Here the CDR3 DNA reads TGTGCCAGCAACAGGGGGCAGGTCGGGGAGCTGTTTTTT. Protein sequence: CASNRGQVGELFF.